This entry features one T cell receptor beta chain sequence. This specimen belongs to a study of cytomegalovirus exposure and HLA in healthy donors. Across the whole study: Earlier results showed some 120 million unique TCR beta sequences derived from roughly 180 million T cells. Most donors, roughly 84% of over 350 genotyped, fell in the Caucasian-associated ancestry cluster.

The ends lost 4 bases at V and 8 bases at J; junction bases unmatched: 13. Germline-derived CDR1 and CDR2 are MGHRA and YSYEKL. The CDR3 is 16 residues long. The PCR ran on 60 Vbeta and 13 Jbeta primers. Original data processing: Roughly 11 million shared chains were among some 80 million unique TCR beta chains counted in a later analysis. TCRdb's table, derived via immunoSEQ multiplex PCR, lists solely in-frame clones and lacks some. V, J and clone size derive from that table, while D and trimming were established from the DNA sequence. Counted here are around 91,000 clones, around 84% occurring once; the ten biggest clones make up 2.1%.

The rearrangement joins TRBV4-1 to TRBJ2-2; TRBD2 matches 7 bases. The TCR originated in a man aged 18 to 29 in good health and CMV-seronegative. Sequenced: PBMCs. CDR3 DNA: TGCGCCAGCAGCCCCTGGGAGGGAGGGCCGAATGGGGAGCTGTTTTTT. Translation gives CASSPWEGGPNGELFF.